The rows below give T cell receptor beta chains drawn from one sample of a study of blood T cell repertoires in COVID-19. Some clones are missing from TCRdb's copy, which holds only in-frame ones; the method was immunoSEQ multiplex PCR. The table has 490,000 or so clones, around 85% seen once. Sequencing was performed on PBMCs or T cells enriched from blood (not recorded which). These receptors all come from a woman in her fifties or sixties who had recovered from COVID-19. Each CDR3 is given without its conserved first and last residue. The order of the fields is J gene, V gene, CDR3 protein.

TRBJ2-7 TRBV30 AWEGRANRYEQY
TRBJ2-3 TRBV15 ATRFREGTDTQY
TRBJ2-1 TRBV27 ASSPYKSYNEQF
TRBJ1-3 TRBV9 ASSVGGLGNTIY
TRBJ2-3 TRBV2 ASNRLAGGPSTDTQY
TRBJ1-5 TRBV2 ASSEGGLNQPQH
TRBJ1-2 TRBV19 ASSTGVVYYGYT
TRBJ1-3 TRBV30 AWSAVSGNTIY
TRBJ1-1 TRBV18 ASSRTGTGEAF
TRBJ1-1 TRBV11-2 ASSLQGYEAF
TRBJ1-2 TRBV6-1 ASSERGAGNYGYT
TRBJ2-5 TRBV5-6 ASSPGTGGGETQY
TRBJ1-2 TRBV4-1 ASSQGRDRAYGYT
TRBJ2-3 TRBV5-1 ASSLGLGLLVTDTQY
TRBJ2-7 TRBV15 ATSSPGERGGKYEQY
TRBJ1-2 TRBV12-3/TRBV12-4 ASSSPPYGYT
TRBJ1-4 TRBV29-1 STQQGSTNEKLF
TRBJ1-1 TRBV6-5 ASLRSSRGDTEAF
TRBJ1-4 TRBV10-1 ASSESGTGSEKLF
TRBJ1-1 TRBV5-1 ASSLRGLQATMNTEAF
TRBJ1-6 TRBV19 ASSRSGTGAVFPH
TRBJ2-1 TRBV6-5 ASSYRGNEQF
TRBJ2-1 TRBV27 ASRPGLNDEQF
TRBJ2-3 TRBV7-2 ASRLARATDTQY
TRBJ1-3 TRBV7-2 ASSLPSRVQLGNTIY
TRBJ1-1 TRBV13 ASSQQGVEAF
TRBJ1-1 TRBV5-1 ASSWTGTGTEAF
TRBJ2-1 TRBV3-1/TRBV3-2 ASSQVGVPQAEF
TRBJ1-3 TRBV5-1 ASSADSGNTIY
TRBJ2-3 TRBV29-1 SVVVASTDTQY
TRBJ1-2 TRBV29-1 SALDWGRGGYT
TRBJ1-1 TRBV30 AWCRQANTEAF
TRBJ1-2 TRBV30 AWSVPGQEPT
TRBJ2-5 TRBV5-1 ASSLDSGMQETQY
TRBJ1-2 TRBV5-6 ASSLALDRSSPGYT
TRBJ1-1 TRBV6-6 ASSSLEAF
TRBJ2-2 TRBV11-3 ASSFSGLAFTGELF
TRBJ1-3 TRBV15 ATSRDGGTTIY
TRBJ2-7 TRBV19 ASSRGHDGHYEQY
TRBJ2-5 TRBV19 ASRQGLRETQY
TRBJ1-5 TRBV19 ASRAQGNQPQH
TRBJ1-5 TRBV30 AWSVGASNQPQH
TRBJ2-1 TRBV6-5 ASSYIDNEQF
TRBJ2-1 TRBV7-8 ASSLLISGFEQF
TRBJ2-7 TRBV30 AWRPGGTGGYEQY
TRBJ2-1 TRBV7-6 ASSRGGQAGDEQF
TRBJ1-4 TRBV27 ASSSHGQGYNEKLF
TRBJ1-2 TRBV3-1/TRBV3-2 ASAQGYYGYT
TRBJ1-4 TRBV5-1 ASSLRQGGEKLF
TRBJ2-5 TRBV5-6 ASRRTSGGETQY
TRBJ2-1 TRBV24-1 ATSDLGLAGSNEQF
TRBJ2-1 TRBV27 ASSLSPGQGKQF
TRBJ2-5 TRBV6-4 ASSDSGGAGETQY
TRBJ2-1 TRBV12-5 ASGLVEEKQF
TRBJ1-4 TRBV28 ASMGGAVEKLF